A selection of T cell receptor beta chains follows, all from one sample in a study of blood T cell repertoires in COVID-19. Repertoires were generated with immunoSEQ multiplex PCR, while TCRdb's copy carries only in-frame clones and drops some. The sample holds about 140,000 clones, 75% to 80% seen once. The material sequenced was PBMCs or T cells enriched from blood (not recorded which). Every receptor here comes from a woman aged 50 to 65 who had recovered from COVID-19. Both conserved end residues are part of each CDR3. A D gene is named only where the DNA matches it firmly. Not every row has a clone size; where given, it reads once, few, many or a size class.

d_gene	v_gene	j_gene	abundance	CDR3nt	CDR3aa
TRBD2	TRBV7-2	TRBJ2-5	few	TGTGCCAGCAGCTTAGCGTGGGGGAGGGAGCAAGAGACCCAGTACTTC	CASSLAWGREQETQYF
TRBD2	TRBV4-2	TRBJ2-1	-	TGTGCCAGCAGCCAAATGGCGGGGGGCCCCTCACGTGGCGAGCAGTTCTTC	CASSQMAGGPSRGEQFF
-	TRBV18	TRBJ1-4	-	TGTGCCAGCTCCACGGGAGAGAGGGTCGGTGAAAAACTGTTTTTT	CASSTGERVGEKLFF
TRBD1	TRBV19	TRBJ1-6	-	TGTGCCAGTAGCGGCTCAGGGGGCTTTGGGAATTCACCCCTCCACTTT	CASSGSGGFGNSPLHF
TRBD1	TRBV3-1/TRBV3-2	TRBJ1-2	-	TGTGCCAGCAGCCGCGGACAGGGGAATCATGTATGGGGCTACACCTTC	CASSRGQGNHVWGYTF
TRBD1	TRBV5-5	TRBJ2-7	-	TGTGCCAGCAGCTCCGACGACAGGGGGGGCTACGAGCAGTACTTC	CASSSDDRGGYEQYF
TRBD2	TRBV13	TRBJ2-2	-	TGTGCCAGCAGCGGCCGGGGGGGGCGAAACACCGGGGAGCTGTTTTTT	CASSGRGGRNTGELFF
TRBD1	TRBV19	TRBJ2-7	-	TGTGCCAGTAGTGGGACAGGGGTCTCCTACGAGCAGTACTTC	CASSGTGVSYEQYF
TRBD1	TRBV5-1	TRBJ1-1	-	TGCGCCAGCAGCTTGAAAACAGGGGCGGCAGCTTTCTTT	CASSLKTGAAAFF
TRBD1	TRBV19	TRBJ1-1	-	TGTGCCAGCCTGACAGGGGGCCTGAACACTGAAGCTTTCTTT	CASLTGGLNTEAFF
-	TRBV28	TRBJ1-1	-	TGTGCCAGCAGTCTCCCACAGGGTCGGACTGAAGCTTTCTTT	CASSLPQGRTEAFF
TRBD1	TRBV19	TRBJ1-1	-	TGTGCCAGTAGTATAACAGGGGATAACACTGAAGCTTTCTTT	CASSITGDNTEAFF
-	TRBV3-1/TRBV3-2	TRBJ2-5	-	TGTGCCAGCAGCCTCCCTTTAGCAGGGTCGGCCCAAGAGACCCAGTACTTC	CASSLPLAGSAQETQYF
-	TRBV3-1/TRBV3-2	TRBJ1-2	once	TGTGCCAGCAGCCAAGGGGGCACCATAAACTATGGCTACACCTTC	CASSQGGTINYGYTF
-	TRBV7-9	TRBJ2-2	-	TGTGCCAGCAGCTTATTCAGCGGCACCGGGGAGCTGTTTTTT	CASSLFSGTGELFF
-	TRBV25-1	TRBJ2-1	-	TGTGCCAGCAGTCTCCCCTACAATGAGCAGTTCTTC	CASSLPYNEQFF
TRBD1	TRBV6-5	TRBJ1-1	-	TGTGCCAGCAGTTACCGGGGACAGGAGAACACTGAAGCTTTCTTT	CASSYRGQENTEAFF
-	TRBV24-1	TRBJ1-2	-	TGTGCCACCAGTGATTACGGGGGGCGAAACTATGGCTACACCTTC	CATSDYGGRNYGYTF
-	TRBV7-3	TRBJ1-1	-	TGTGCCAGCAGCGGAGGACAGACCCGATTTAACACTGAAGCTTTCTTT	CASSGGQTRFNTEAFF
TRBD2	TRBV5-4	TRBJ2-1	-	TGTGCCAGCAGCTTGGTAGGAGCGGGGGGTTCCTACAATGAGCAGTTCTTC	CASSLVGAGGSYNEQFF
TRBD1	TRBV19	TRBJ2-7	-	TGTGCCAGTAGCAGGACAGGGGAGGCCTACGAGCAGTACTTC	CASSRTGEAYEQYF
-	TRBV5-6	TRBJ1-1	few	TGTGCCAGCCAGATGAACACTGAAGCTTTCTTT	CASQMNTEAFF
-	TRBV9	TRBJ2-2	-	TGTGCCAGCAGCGTAGTTCTCGGGGAGCTGTTTTTT	CASSVVLGELFF
-	TRBV11-3	TRBJ2-6	-	TGTGCCAGCAGCTTAGGCCCCGGTCCTGGGGCCAACGTCCTGACTTTC	CASSLGPGPGANVLTF
-	TRBV3-1/TRBV3-2	TRBJ2-2	few	TGTGCCAGCAGCCGCGAAGGGGAGCTGTTTTTT	CASSREGELFF
-	TRBV6-5	TRBJ1-2	few	TGTGCCAGCAGCACGACAGGAAATGGCTACACCTTC	CASSTTGNGYTF
-	TRBV27	TRBJ1-3	few	TGTGCCAGCAGTCCCGGACAGATCCCAAACACCATATATTTT	CASSPGQIPNTIYF
-	TRBV19	TRBJ2-1	-	TGTGCCAGTAGCATGGGCAGGGGTCCAATTAGTGAGCAGTTCTTC	CASSMGRGPISEQFF
TRBD1	TRBV2	TRBJ2-5	-	TGTGCCAGCAGTGGCCGGGACAGGGAAGAGACCCAGTACTTC	CASSGRDREETQYF
TRBD1	TRBV5-4	TRBJ2-7	-	TGTGCCAGCAGCTTGGGGGGGACAGGGCTTTACGAGCAGTACTTC	CASSLGGTGLYEQYF
-	TRBV6-5	TRBJ2-1	-	TGTGCCAGCAGTTACTCGAGTCGGGGGGCCGATGAGCAGTTCTTC	CASSYSSRGADEQFF
TRBD2	TRBV7-6	TRBJ2-2	-	TGTGCCAGCAGCGCACGGGGGGGAGCCGGGGAGCTGTTTTTT	CASSARGGAGELFF
-	TRBV20-1	TRBJ1-5	-	TGCAGTGCTAGTCAGGGGACCTCGAACAATCAGCCCCAGCATTTT	CSASQGTSNNQPQHF
-	TRBV4-1	TRBJ1-6	-	TGCGCCAGCAGCCAACCGGGACAAGTGACTATGAGCTCCTATAATTCACCCCTCCACTTT	CASSQPGQVTMSSYNSPLHF
TRBD2	TRBV7-6	TRBJ2-7	few	TGTGCCAGCAGCAGAACTAGCGGGAGCAACGAGCAGTACTTC	CASSRTSGSNEQYF
-	TRBV13	TRBJ2-2	-	TGTGCCAGCAGCTTAAGTACAGTTTCAAACACCGGGGAGCTGTTTTTT	CASSLSTVSNTGELFF
-	TRBV10-3	TRBJ2-5	-	TGTGCCATCGGGCCTTGGGAGACCCAGTACTTC	CAIGPWETQYF
TRBD1	TRBV9	TRBJ1-5	-	TGTGCCAGCAGCGTAGGGACAGGGGATCAGCCCCAGCATTTT	CASSVGTGDQPQHF
TRBD1	TRBV27	TRBJ1-5	-	TGTGCCAGCAGTCCCCTCCGACAGGGTGATCAGCCCCAGCATTTT	CASSPLRQGDQPQHF
-	TRBV9	TRBJ1-4	-	TGTGCCAGCAGCGTACGGGGGTTATTCGATGAACTGTTTTTT	CASSVRGLFDELFF
-	TRBV19	TRBJ1-1	-	TGTGCCAGTAGTATTGGCAGGATAATGAACACTGAAGCTTTCTTT	CASSIGRIMNTEAFF
TRBD1	TRBV15	TRBJ2-1	few	TGTGCCACCAGCAGAGTAGGGACAGGGGCGAATGAGCAGTTCTTC	CATSRVGTGANEQFF
-	TRBV7-6	TRBJ1-2	many	TGTGCCAGCAGCCCGGGGGGGTACTATGGCTACACCTTC	CASSPGGYYGYTF
TRBD1	TRBV10-1	TRBJ2-7	-	TGCGCCAGCAGTGAGTCGAGAGGGGGCGAGGGTAAGGCGTACGAGCAGTACTTC	CASSESRGGEGKAYEQYF
-	TRBV3-1/TRBV3-2	TRBJ2-1	-	TGTGCCAGCAGCCAAGCTCCGGGTGAGCAGTTCTTC	CASSQAPGEQFF
TRBD1	TRBV19	TRBJ1-5	-	TGTGCCAGTAGTATTCCAGGGGGCCATCAGCCCCAGCATTTT	CASSIPGGHQPQHF
TRBD2	TRBV19	TRBJ2-3	-	TGTGCCAGTAGTATAGATCTATCGGGGGGGGGCACAGATACGCAGTATTTT	CASSIDLSGGGTDTQYF
-	TRBV11-2	TRBJ1-4	-	TGTGCCAGCAGCCCTTGGGGGGTAGGGGAAAAACTGTTTTTT	CASSPWGVGEKLFF
TRBD1	TRBV27	TRBJ1-1	-	TGTGCCAGCAGGTCTGGGACAGGGAATGAAGCTTTCTTT	CASRSGTGNEAFF
TRBD1	TRBV6-6	TRBJ1-2	-	TGTGCCAGCAGGGGGACAGGGGAAGACTATGGCTACACCTTC	CASRGTGEDYGYTF
TRBD1	TRBV5-1	TRBJ2-3	-	TGCGCCAGCTTCCGGGACAGGGGCGCAGATACGCAGTATTTT	CASFRDRGADTQYF
-	TRBV11-3	TRBJ2-5	-	TGTGCCAGCAACAGGGGAGCGGCGGGGGGTGGAGAGACCCAGTACTTC	CASNRGAAGGGETQYF
-	TRBV19	TRBJ1-1	many	TGTGCCAGTAGCTCGAGAGGAGCTTTCTTT	CASSSRGAFF
-	TRBV3-1/TRBV3-2	TRBJ2-2	-	TGTGCCAGCAGCCAAGAACAGGGACTACTAGCTCCCCCGCTGTTTTTT	CASSQEQGLLAPPLFF
TRBD1	TRBV18	TRBJ1-5	-	TGTGCCAGCTCACCAGATCAAGGACAGGTCAATCAGCCCCAGCATTTT	CASSPDQGQVNQPQHF
-	TRBV7-9	TRBJ2-7	once	TGTGCCAGCAGCCCAGACACCACTAGCACGCTAGTCGAGCAGTACTTC	CASSPDTTSTLVEQYF
-	TRBV2	TRBJ2-7	-	TGTGCCAGCAGTGAAGGACTAAAGTACTTC	CASSEGLKYF